A single sample gave rise to the 5 T cell receptor beta chains below, sequenced in a study of Ad26.COV2.S vaccination and SARS-CoV-2 variants. Repertoires were generated with immunoSEQ multiplex PCR, while TCRdb's copy carries only in-frame clones and drops some. This table holds about 350,000 clones, roughly nine tenths found once. Treatment indicated: around 19 received Ad26.COV2.S at low or high dose, single or two shots; about 5 received placebo; per-sample allocation not given. Specimen acquisition occurred on day 63 following the initial vaccine or placebo injection. The sequencing here drew on peripheral blood, taken in a trial of Ad26.COV2.S vaccine versus placebo. Receptors were obtained from a person between 18 and 65 years old who received the Ad26.COV2.S COVID-19 vaccine or a placebo.

J is TRBJ2-5 and V is TRBV4-1, with TRBD1 as a possible D gene (6 bases). V lost 0 bases and J 3 bases, leaving 20 bases between the germline ends. The germline gives CDR1 MGHRA, CDR2 YSYEKL. This CDR3 contains 18 residues. CDR3: CASSQDRRADRGKETQYF. The CDR3 DNA is TGCGCCAGCAGCCAAGATCGGCGAGCGGATAGGGGGAAAGAGACCCAGTACTTC.

J is TRBJ1-2 and V is TRBV28; 7 nucleotides agree with TRBD1. The V segment lost 5 bases and the J segment 8 bases; nucleotides outside the gene matches: 8. This CDR3 has 13 amino acids. Germline-derived CDR1 and CDR2 are MDHEN and SYDVKM. The CDR3 DNA sequence: TGTGCCAGCAGTCCCTACAGGGGCGGGGGCTACACCTTC. Translation: CASSPYRGGGYTF.

The rearrangement joins TRBV9 to TRBJ1-3; D not resolved. Germline CDR1 and CDR2: SGDLS and YYNGEE. This CDR3 is built from 15 residues. Trimming took off 4 bases at V and 3 bases at J, with 14 bases between the two ends. CDR3 sequence reads: CASSPRRTHGNTIYF. The CDR3 DNA follows: TGTGCCAGCAGCCCCCGCAGAACGCATGGAAACACCATATATTTT.

The chain carries TRBV7-9 and TRBJ2-2; tentatively, D is TRBD1 (6 bases). The CDR3 length is 15 residues. The V and J ends lost 4 bases and 4 bases respectively, with 13 bases between them. Per germline, CDR1 SEHNR and CDR2 FQNEAQ (reference sequence). CDR3 sequence reads: CASSSKTQGTGELFF. The CDR3 DNA sequence: TGTGCCAGCAGCTCGAAAACACAGGGCACCGGGGAGCTGTTTTTT.

This clone was seen only a few times. The chain recombines TRBV7-8 with TRBJ1-1; D is unclear. CDR1 SGHVS and CDR2 FQNEAQ come from the germline V gene. The CDR3 runs to 14 residues. The V gene lost 0 bases and the J gene lost 1 base, with 6 bases spanning the gap. The CDR3 bases are TGTGCCAGCAGCTTAGCAGGACCGAACACTGAAGCTTTCTTT. This encodes CASSLAGPNTEAFF.